These 6 T cell receptor beta chains share one sample of origin, sequenced in a study of blood T cell repertoires in COVID-19. Profiling relied on immunoSEQ multiplex PCR, and the TCRdb table lists in-frame clones only, not all of them. The repertoire holds tens of thousands of clones, 75% to 85% seen once, with around 38% in the top ten. The sample was peripheral blood. The receptor source for this set is a man older than 75 with acute or convalescent COVID-19.

This chain joins TRBV10-3 and TRBJ1-1; no reliable D call. V gave up 6 bases and J gave up 3 bases, with 11 bases separating them. CDR1 is ENHRY and CDR2 is SYGVKD in the germline V gene. There are 13 residues in the CDR3. The CDR3 nucleotides read TGTGCCATCAGACTCAGGTCAGACACTGAAGCTTTCTTT. Protein product: CAIRLRSDTEAFF.

This rearrangement joins TRBV7-6 to TRBJ1-2; a possible D gene is TRBD1 (5 bases). The CDR3 is 15 amino acids. V was clipped by 1 base and J by 5 bases, with 14 bases between them. Per germline, CDR1 SGHVS and CDR2 FNYEAQ. The CDR3: CASSLGFDRKYGYTF. In DNA form, the CDR3 reads TGTGCCAGCAGCTTAGGGTTCGACAGAAAATATGGCTACACCTTC.

This sequence joins TRBV15 and TRBJ2-1, with a tentative D call TRBD1 (6 bases). Trimming cost V 1 base and J 11 bases, with 12 bases left between them. Germline lookup yields CDR1 LNHNV and CDR2 YYDKDF (reference sequence). The CDR3 totals 13 residues. CDR3 loop: CATSRAQGTQQFF. The DNA for the CDR3 is TGTGCCACCAGCAGAGCACAGGGCACCCAGCAGTTCTTC.

This rearrangement joins TRBV11-2 to TRBJ2-2; no clear D. The CDR3 totals 15 residues. The V and J ends lost 1 base and 1 base respectively, with 7 bases between them. Germline CDR1 reads SGHAT; CDR2 reads FQNNGV. This chain's CDR3 is CASSLGSRNTGELFF. CDR3 bases: TGTGCCAGCAGCTTAGGGTCCAGGAACACCGGGGAGCTGTTTTTT.

V gene TRBV28 combines with J gene TRBJ2-7, with D maybe TRBD1 (6 bases). V lost 5 bases and J lost 2, with 7 bases in between. Germline values: CDR1 MDHEN, CDR2 SYDVKM. The CDR3 loop spans 12 amino acids. CDR3 nucleotides: TGTGCCAGCAGTACAGGGCCCTACGAGCAGTACTTC. It translates to CASSTGPYEQYF.

The J gene is TRBJ1-5, the V gene TRBV6-2 or TRBV6-3; D gene unclear. The CDR3 totals 16 residues. Germline V gene sequence: CDR1 MNHEY, CDR2 SVGEGT. The germline V and J ends were trimmed by 4 bases and 1 base, with 14 bases remaining between them. The CDR3 DNA reads TGTGCCAGCAGTTCGGTGGAGGGCATCAGCAATCAGCCCCAGCATTTT. It codes for CASSSVEGISNQPQHF.